This is a list of T cell receptor beta chains from one sample in a study of OX40 agonist ivuxolimab in advanced cancers. The protocol was immunoSEQ multiplex PCR, while the TCRdb copy is restricted to in-frame clones and leaves out a portion. The sample includes 40,000 or so clones, roughly 80% of them seen just once. The sequencing here drew on CD4+ or CD8+ T cells sorted from blood, taken in a trial of the OX40 agonist ivuxolimab. These receptors all stem from an adult with an advanced solid tumor such as melanoma, head and neck, liver or kidney cancer. Each CDR3 is given without its conserved first and last residue. The D gene is left open where the match is weak.

>TRBV7-2|TRBD2
ASSLARLAGTYEQY
>TRBV4-2|NA
ASSQGHREDEQY
>TRBV28|TRBD2
ASSNPGLAGAHSYEQY
>TRBV10-1|NA
ASSESGHTYEQY
>TRBV5-1|TRBD1
ASSLMGQTYGEQY
>TRBV7-9|TRBD2
ASSLVSGSEVDTQY
>TRBV5-1|TRBD2
ATSGLAGDQNTGELF
>TRBV13|NA
ASSWNVRREAF
>TRBV6-1|NA
ASSERQDHNQPQH
>TRBV15|NA
ATSRDLGHNEQF
>TRBV30|NA
AWSPRTGTLAYEQY
>TRBV30|TRBD2
AWSSGESSYNEQF
>TRBV7-2|NA
ASSLNIAGQETQY
>TRBV7-9|TRBD1
ASSHSDRGRTDTQY
>TRBV28|NA
ASSLEEVNQPQH
>TRBV5-1|NA
ASSFTRTTQETQY